These 12 T cell receptor beta chains came from one sample sequenced in a study of cytomegalovirus exposure and HLA in healthy donors. PCR amplification relied on 60 Vbeta primers (plus 13 Jbeta primers). Libraries were prepared by immunoSEQ multiplex PCR; TCRdb keeps only in-frame clonotypes and omits some of them. This table holds about 160,000 clones, around 64% found once. Input material: PBMCs. The receptors were sampled from a woman in her twenties or thirties in good health and CMV-seronegative.

The chain employs TRBV5-1 and TRBJ2-5, with 7 bases identical to TRBD2. Germline loops: CDR1 SGHRS, CDR2 YFSETQ. Losses at the gene ends were 5 bases for V and 5 bases for J; bases not matched to a gene: 15. The CDR3 consists of 16 residues. CDR3 amino acids: CASRKLGGLVGETQYF. For the CDR3, the DNA is TGCGCCAGCAGGAAGCTGGGCGGACTAGTGGGGGAGACCCAGTACTTC.

The chain links TRBV25-1 to TRBJ1-2; D uncertain. Trimming left V 11 bases short and J 0 bases short, with 22 bases between. From germline, CDR1 is MGHDK and CDR2 SYGVNS. The CDR3 length is 16 residues. For the CDR3, the DNA is TGTGCCGTTCACAACCTGGTGACACCATCTAACTATGGCTACACCTTC. As protein: CAVHNLVTPSNYGYTF.

This chain connects TRBV28 to TRBJ2-3; 12 bases are shared with TRBD2. V lost 6 bases to trimming and J lost 4 bases; unmatched junction nucleotides: 8. Germline values: CDR1 MDHEN, CDR2 SYDVKM. This CDR3 is 16 amino acids long. CDR3 loop: CASSPATSGGADTQYF. The DNA for the CDR3 is TGTGCCAGCAGCCCCGCGACTAGCGGGGGCGCAGATACGCAGTATTTT.

J is TRBJ2-3 and V is TRBV2, with 8 bases identical to TRBD2. Unmatched junction bases numbered 4, after V lost 7 bases and J lost 4 bases. This CDR3 has 13 residues. The germline gives CDR1 SNHLY, CDR2 FYNNEI. CDR3 in DNA: TGTGCCAGCAACCGGGGGGGCTCAGATACGCAGTATTTT. Its protein product is CASNRGGSDTQYF.

This clone was detected a few times. The chain recombines TRBV9 with TRBJ1-5; 7 bases agree with TRBD1. This CDR3 has 15 residues. From germline, CDR1 is SGDLS and CDR2 YYNGEE. Germline trimming cut 0 bases from V and 7 bases from J; bases unmatched to any gene: 7. CDR3 in amino acids: CASSVGAGGNQPQHF. CDR3 in DNA: TGTGCCAGCAGCGTAGGGGCAGGGGGAAACCAGCCCCAGCATTTT.

The chain joins TRBV12-5 to TRBJ1-2, with TRBD1 matching over 7 bases. Germline V gene sequence: CDR1 LGHNT, CDR2 FRNRAP. The CDR3 is 15 amino acids. The V and J ends lost 3 bases and 6 bases, in that order; junction bases with no gene match: 10. The CDR3 loop reads CASGFPQGDSHGYTF. The CDR3 bases are TGTGCTAGTGGTTTTCCTCAGGGGGATAGTCATGGCTACACCTTC.

The genes are TRBV6-6 and TRBJ2-1, with a possible D match to TRBD1 (6 bases). Germline V lookup: CDR1 MNHNY, CDR2 SVGAGI (reference sequence). Trimming pared 1 base from V and 10 bases from J, leaving 14 bases between. This CDR3 has 14 amino acids. The CDR3 DNA sequence: TGTGCCAGCAGTTACTACCTGCGACAGGAAGAGCAGTTCTTC. Its protein is CASSYYLRQEEQFF.

This clone showed up just once. This chain connects TRBV5-4 to TRBJ2-1; D not certain. CDR1 SGHNT and CDR2 YYREEE come from the germline V gene (reference sequence). This CDR3 contains 15 residues. The ends were cut back, 2 bases at V and 7 bases at J, with 16 bases in the middle. The DNA of the CDR3 is TGTGCCAGCAGCTTAGGTCTAGTAGTAGGTAATGAGCAGTTCTTC. Its protein is CASSLGLVVGNEQFF.

V gene TRBV19 combines with J gene TRBJ2-7; TRBD2 matches 12 bases. The CDR3 consists of 16 residues. Germline V lookup: CDR1 LNHDA, CDR2 SQIVND (reference sequence). Trimming cost V 6 bases and J 0 bases; bases outside gene matches: 6. CDR3 loop: CASRPTSGGSSYEQYF. The CDR3 bases are TGTGCCAGTAGGCCGACTAGCGGGGGAAGCTCCTACGAGCAGTACTTC.

CDR3 sequence: CASSLGVGGTEQYF. The CDR3 coding sequence is TGTGCCAGCAGCTTAGGAGTCGGAGGGACCGAGCAGTACTTC. The chain uses TRBV11-3 and TRBJ2-7, with TRBD2 as a possible D gene (6 bases). Looked up from germline, CDR1 is SGHNT and CDR2 is YENEEA. Trimming took 1 base from V and 6 from J, leaving 13 bases between them. This CDR3 spans 14 amino acids.

A few counts support this clone. V gene TRBV19 combines with J gene TRBJ2-1, with TRBD2 identical over 11 bases. CDR1 and CDR2 (germline): LNHDA, SQIVND (reference sequence). The ends lost 9 bases at V and 3 bases at J; junction bases unmatched: 7. The CDR3 has 15 amino acids. CDR3 loop: CASHAGTSGYNEQFF. The CDR3, as DNA: TGTGCCAGCCATGCCGGGACTAGCGGCTACAATGAGCAGTTCTTC.

The chain links TRBV29-1 to TRBJ1-1; unclear D gene. V was pared by 4 bases and J by 1 base, with 19 bases between. Germline V CDR1 and CDR2: SQVTM, ANQGSEA. This CDR3 has 16 amino acids. This chain's CDR3 is CSVVPPLYATNTEAFF. In nucleotides, the CDR3 is TGCAGCGTTGTACCCCCCCTGTACGCTACGAACACTGAAGCTTTCTTT. The full variable domain, rest sourced from reference TRBV29-1 and TRBJ1-1, is SAVISQKPSRDICQRGTSLTIQCQVDSQVTMMFWYRQQPGQSLTLIATANQGSEATYESGFVIDKFPISRPNLTFSTLTVSNMSPEDSSIYLCSVVPPLYATNTEAFFGQGTRLTVV.